The source of this TCR beta chain is a study of regulatory T cells in long-lasting Graves disease. About the research overall: In persistent Graves' disease, antithyroid drugs had been taken for over 5 years and TSH receptor antibodies stayed positive. Study-level findings and limits: Persistent Graves' patients possessed reduced TCR diversity relative to recently diagnosed ones. Among samples with persistent disease, TRBV28, TRBJ1-2 and TRBJ2-5 were favored.

Germline loops: CDR1 MNHEY, CDR2 SMNVEV (reference sequence). The CDR3 is 15 amino acids. The V end lost 4 bases, the J end lost 2 bases, and 11 bases lay between the germline ends. As for time point: persistent/refractory GD, antithyroid drugs over 5 years with positive TRAb. RNA from PBMCs was the source of the TCR library. Xi'an, China, was home to the endocrinology department that provided patients. Construction of the TCR beta libraries employed iRepertoire HTBI primers in conjunction with Arm-PCR of CDR3 regions. TCRdb re-analysed the multiplex PCR reads in MiXCR, keeping a single row per CDR3 protein. The repertoire includes fewer than 400,000 distinct CDR3 sequences, around 21% of them detected once, and 20% sits in the top ten. The sample holds many counts of this clonotype. No antigen is known for it.

The clonotype originates from a female donor with Graves disease. Sequenced material: peripheral blood mononuclear cells (PBMCs), taken when the disease was refractory, from a patient treated with antithyroid drugs. The chain carries TRBV27 and TRBJ1-4, with TRBD1 as a possible D gene (5 bases). The DNA of the CDR3 is TGTGCCAGCAGTTCATCAGGGCGGACTAATGAAAAACTGTTTTTT. This codes for CASSSSGRTNEKLFF.